Included here is one T cell receptor (beta chain) sequence, with context. Its antigen is unknown. With 5 bases clipped from V and 0 bases from J, the junction kept 5 bases outside the gene matches. The CDR3 is made up of 16 amino acids. CDR1 and CDR2 (germline): KGHDR, SFDVKD. Method: immunoSEQ multiplex PCR; TCRdb's copy keeps in-frame clones and lacks some. The sample shows around 81,000 clones, 60% to 80% of them seen only once. These data are taken from a study of vaccination effects on CD4 cells after COVID-19. Study in general: Samples collected post-vaccine were obtained a median of 72 days after the second dose.

Prior to sequencing, the ViraFEST assay stimulated PBMC with viral peptide pools, which expanded the antigen-specific CD4+ T cells. CD4+ T cell isolation took place after 10 days of culture. Two-dose vaccination with either BNT162b2 or mRNA-1273 was given to the participants. Vaccine recipients had no previous SARS-CoV-2 infection; their nucleocapsid antibodies were negative. Study results and caveats: Marked contraction was observed in infection-induced and vaccine-induced clones late after vaccination.

Source: CD4+ T cells from PBMCs cultured with HCoV-OC43 spike peptides, taken after COVID-19 vaccination. The subset: HCoV-OC43 spike overlapping peptide pool stimulation. The clonotype was recovered from a human donor who received a COVID-19 vaccine. V and J are TRBV24-1 and TRBJ2-3; 9 nucleotides match TRBD2. The CDR3, as DNA: TGTGCCACCAGTGGGGAGACTAGCGGAAGCACAGATACGCAGTATTTT. Encoded protein: CATSGETSGSTDTQYF.